This T cell receptor beta chain was identified in a study of T cell changes during pregnancy in multiple sclerosis. The protocol was immunoSEQ multiplex PCR, while the TCRdb copy is restricted to in-frame clones and leaves out a portion. The sample consists of approximately 45,000 clones, approximately 90% of them appearing once. CDR1 and CDR2 (germline): SGHAT, FQDESV (reference sequence). Trimming cost V 1 base and J 6 bases, with 9 bases left between them. The CDR3 has 13 amino acids. The rearrangement joins TRBV11-1 to TRBJ1-1, with D tentatively TRBD1 (5 bases). Source: CD4+ T cells from peripheral blood mononuclear cells, taken in the second trimester of pregnancy. The clonotype originates from a female donor in good health, enrolled as a control in a pregnancy study. CDR3 bases: TGTGCCAGCAGCTTAGATCGGGGGGCTGAAGCTTTCTTT. Translation gives CASSLDRGAEAFF.